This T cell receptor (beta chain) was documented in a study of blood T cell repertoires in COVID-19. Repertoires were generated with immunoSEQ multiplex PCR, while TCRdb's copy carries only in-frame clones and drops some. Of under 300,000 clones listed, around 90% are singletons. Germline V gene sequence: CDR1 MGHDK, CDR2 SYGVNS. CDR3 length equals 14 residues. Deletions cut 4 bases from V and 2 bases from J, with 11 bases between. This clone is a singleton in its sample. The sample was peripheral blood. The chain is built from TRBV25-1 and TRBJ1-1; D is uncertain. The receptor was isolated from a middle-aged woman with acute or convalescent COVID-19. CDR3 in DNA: TGTGCCAGCAGTGCCCCAACACCTAACACTGAAGCTTTCTTT. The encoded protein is CASSAPTPNTEAFF.